A selection of T cell receptor beta chains follows, all from one sample in a study of regulatory T cells in long-lasting Graves disease. MiXCR, run by TCRdb on the multiplex PCR reads, gives a single entry per CDR3 protein. The top ten hold around 20% of the sample, which has about 400,000 distinct CDR3 sequences, 20% to 25% seen once. The sample in question was peripheral blood mononuclear cells (PBMCs), obtained when the disease was refractory, from a patient treated with antithyroid drugs. These receptors originate from a female donor with Graves disease. CDR3s leave out the opening cysteine and the closing phenylalanine or tryptophan. A D gene is named only where the DNA matches it firmly.

V gene | CDR3 length | D gene | CDR3 protein
TRBV25-1 | 11 | . | ASSESVRETQY
TRBV4-1 | 14 | . | ASSQDLSGSLGPQH
TRBV19 | 13 | TRBD1 | ASSSRQGIGTEAF
TRBV20-1 | 12 | TRBD1 | SAKTGQGGETQY
TRBV2 | 18 | TRBD2 | ASSSPGTSGRDVNTGELF
TRBV3-1 | 11 | TRBD1 | ASSFRTGNQAF
TRBV6-1 | 10 | . | ASRTLGEPQH
TRBV7-2 | 11 | TRBD2 | ASSLGLQREAY
TRBV7-2 | 13 | TRBD1 | ASSWKTGVNTEAF
TRBV2 | 15 | TRBD2 | ASSALHLAGGYNEQS
TRBV28 | 11 | TRBD1 | ASAGTANEKLF
TRBV24-1 | 12 | . | ATSDFRPTGELF
TRBV30 | 9 | . | ARSAKETQY
TRBV20-1 | 11 | TRBD1 | SAGTGVVEKLF
TRBV14 | 13 | . | ASSQEGPKRDEQF
TRBV18 | 14 | . | ASSPQPPGSGNTIY
TRBV7-2 | 13 | . | ASSLEGRSFSPLH
TRBV12-3/TRBV12-4 | 12 | . | ASSPQAMNTEAF
TRBV6-1 | 13 | . | ASSEKGGGNQPQH
TRBV14 | 14 | TRBD1 | ASSRDRDSTSYGYT
TRBV25-1 | 12 | TRBD1 | ASSESDRRHEQY
TRBV12-5 | 14 | . | ASGETLGATNTEAF
TRBV10-1 | 13 | TRBD1 | ASSIDRGRTDTQY
TRBV11-2 | 12 | . | ASSGIDRFYGYT
TRBV7-9 | 12 | TRBD2 | ASSILAGVDEQY
TRBV11-2 | 17 | TRBD1 | ASSSKTGYFNSIKETQY
TRBV4-3 | 14 | . | ASTNYKRGGNTEAF
TRBV20-1 | 12 | . | SASGQPSTDTQY
TRBV7-3 | 13 | . | ASSSTGAVGDTQY
TRBV7-2 | 11 | . | ASTMGINYGYT
TRBV28 | 13 | TRBD2 | ASSLSLAGVYEQF
TRBV7-9 | 12 | . | ASSFWDTSYEQY
TRBV25-1 | 13 | TRBD1 | ASSESGGLNEKLF
TRBV4-3 | 14 | TRBD2 | ASSQDIAGAYNEQF